What follows is one T cell receptor beta chain and its context. Its antigen is undetermined. This sample was taken from a study of monozygotic twins with inflammatory bowel disease. Study outcomes and limitations: Other individuals had fewer clonotypes in common with IBD patients than with healthy twins, especially with disease activity. Compared with healthy co-twins, IBD patients showed reduced TCRbeta repertoire diversity by inverse Simpson.

Template switching appended UMIs that held a 6-nucleotide sample barcode. Nested amplification of TCRalpha and TCRbeta cDNA involved two PCRs of around 15 and 9 cycles. No DNA is given; TCRdb re-called the 5' RACE reads and lists each CDR3 protein once. The listing records 80,000 or so distinct CDR3 sequences. Germline V gene sequence: CDR1 SGHVS, CDR2 FQNEAQ. The CDR3 covers 18 residues. This rearrangement joins TRBV7-8 to TRBJ1-6. Sequenced material: blood. This receptor was taken from a human donor with ulcerative colitis or Crohn's disease, or a healthy co-twin of an affected twin (not recorded which). CDR3 residues: CASSLFGPIRAPNSPLHF. Together with reference TRBV7-8 and TRBJ1-6, the CDR3 gives the full variable domain: GAGVSQSPRYKVAKRGQDVALRCDPISGHVSLFWYQQALGQGPEFLTYFQNEAQLDKSGLPSDRFFAERPEGSVSTLKIQRTQQEDSAVYLCASSLFGPIRAPNSPLHFGNGTRLTVT.